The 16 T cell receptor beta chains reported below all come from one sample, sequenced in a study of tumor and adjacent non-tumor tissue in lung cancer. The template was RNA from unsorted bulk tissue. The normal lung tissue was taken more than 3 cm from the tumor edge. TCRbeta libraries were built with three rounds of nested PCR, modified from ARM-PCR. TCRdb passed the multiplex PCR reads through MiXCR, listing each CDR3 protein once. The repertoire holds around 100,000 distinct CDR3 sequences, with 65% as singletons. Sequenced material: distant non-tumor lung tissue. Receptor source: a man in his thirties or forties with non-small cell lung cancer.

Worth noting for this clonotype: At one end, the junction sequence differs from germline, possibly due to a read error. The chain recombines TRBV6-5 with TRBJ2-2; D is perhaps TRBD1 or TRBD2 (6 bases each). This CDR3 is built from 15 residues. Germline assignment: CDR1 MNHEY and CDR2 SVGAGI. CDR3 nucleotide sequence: TGTACCACCGCCGGAGGGGGGATTAACATCGGGGAGCTGTTTTTT. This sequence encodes CTTAGGGINIGELFF.

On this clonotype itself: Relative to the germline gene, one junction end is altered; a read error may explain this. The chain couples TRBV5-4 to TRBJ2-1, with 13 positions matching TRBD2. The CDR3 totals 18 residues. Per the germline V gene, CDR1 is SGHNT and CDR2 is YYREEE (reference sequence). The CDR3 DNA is TGTGCCAGGAGCTTGACCACTAGCGGGGGGGCCGAGCTAGATAAGCAGTTCTTC. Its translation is CARSLTTSGGAELDKQFF.

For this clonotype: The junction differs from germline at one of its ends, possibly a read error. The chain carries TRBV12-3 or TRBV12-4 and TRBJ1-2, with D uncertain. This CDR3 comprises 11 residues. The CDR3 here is CASSTYYGYIF. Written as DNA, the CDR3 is TGTGCCAGCAGCACCTATTATGGCTACATCTTC.

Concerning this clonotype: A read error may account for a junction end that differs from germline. The DNA for the CDR3 is TGTGCCAGCAGCCCCTTACCGGCAGATACGCAATATTTT. This encodes CASSPLPADTQYF. V usage is TRBV4-2 and J usage is TRBJ2-3; D is unresolved. This CDR3 comprises 13 residues. Germline V gives CDR1 LGHNA, CDR2 YNFKEQ.

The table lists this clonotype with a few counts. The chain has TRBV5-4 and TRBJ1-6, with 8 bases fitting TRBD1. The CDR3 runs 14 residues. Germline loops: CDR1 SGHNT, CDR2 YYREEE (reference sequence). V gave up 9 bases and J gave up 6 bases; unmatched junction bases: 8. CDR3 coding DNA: TGTGCCATGACAGGGGTGATACGTAATTCACCCCTCCACTTT. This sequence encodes CAMTGVIRNSPLHF.

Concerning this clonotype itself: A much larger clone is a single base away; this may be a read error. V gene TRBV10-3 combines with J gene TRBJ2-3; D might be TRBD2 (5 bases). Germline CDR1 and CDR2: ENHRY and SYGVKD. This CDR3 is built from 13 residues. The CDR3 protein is CVISEKRTDTQYF. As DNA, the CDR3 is TGTGTCATCAGTGAGAAGCGGACAGATACGCAGTATTTT.

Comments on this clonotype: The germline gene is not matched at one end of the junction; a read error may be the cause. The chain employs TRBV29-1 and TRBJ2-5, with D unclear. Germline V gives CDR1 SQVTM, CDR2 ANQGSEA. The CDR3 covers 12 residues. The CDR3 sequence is CSFWNGQETQYF. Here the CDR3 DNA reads TGCAGCTTCTGGAACGGCCAAGAGACCCAATACTTC. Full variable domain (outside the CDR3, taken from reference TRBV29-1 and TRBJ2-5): SAVISQKPSRDICQRGTSLTIQCQVDSQVTMMFWYRQQPGQSLTLIATANQGSEATYESGFVIDKFPISRPNLTFSTLTVSNMSPEDSSIYLCSFWNGQETQYFGPGTRLLVL.

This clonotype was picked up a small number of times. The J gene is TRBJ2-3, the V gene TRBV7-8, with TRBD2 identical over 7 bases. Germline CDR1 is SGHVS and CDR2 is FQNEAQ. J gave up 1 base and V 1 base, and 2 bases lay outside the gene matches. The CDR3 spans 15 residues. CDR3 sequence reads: CASSLDTSGTDTQYF. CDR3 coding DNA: TGTGCCAGCAGCTTAGATACTAGCGGCACAGATACGCAGTATTTT.

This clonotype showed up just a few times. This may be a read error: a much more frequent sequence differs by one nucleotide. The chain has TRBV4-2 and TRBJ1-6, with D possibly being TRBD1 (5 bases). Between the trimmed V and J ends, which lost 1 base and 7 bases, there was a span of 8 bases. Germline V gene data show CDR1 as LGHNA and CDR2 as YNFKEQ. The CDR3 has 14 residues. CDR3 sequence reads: CASSQGPGNSPLHF. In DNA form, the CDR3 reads TGTGCCAGCAGCCAAGGGCCAGGGAATTCACCCCTCCACTTT.

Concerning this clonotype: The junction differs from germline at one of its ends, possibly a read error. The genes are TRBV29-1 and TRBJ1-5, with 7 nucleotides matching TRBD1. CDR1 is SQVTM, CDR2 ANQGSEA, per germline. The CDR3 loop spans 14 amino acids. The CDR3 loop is CSPTCWDSNQPQHF. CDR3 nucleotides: TGCAGCCCAACCTGCTGGGACAGCAACCAGCCCCAGCATTTT.

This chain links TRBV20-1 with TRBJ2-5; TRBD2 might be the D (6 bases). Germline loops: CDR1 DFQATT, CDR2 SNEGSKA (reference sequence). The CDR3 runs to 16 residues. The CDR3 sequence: CRAYDLAGTTQSTQYF. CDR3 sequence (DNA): TGCAGAGCTTACGACCTGGCGGGAACAACGCAATCGACCCAGTACTTC.

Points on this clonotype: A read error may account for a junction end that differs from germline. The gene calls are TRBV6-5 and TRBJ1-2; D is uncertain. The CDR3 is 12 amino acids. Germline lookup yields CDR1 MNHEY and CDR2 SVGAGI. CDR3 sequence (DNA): TGTGCCGTACGTGAAAATAACTATGGCTACAGCTTC. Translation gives CAVRENNYGYSF.

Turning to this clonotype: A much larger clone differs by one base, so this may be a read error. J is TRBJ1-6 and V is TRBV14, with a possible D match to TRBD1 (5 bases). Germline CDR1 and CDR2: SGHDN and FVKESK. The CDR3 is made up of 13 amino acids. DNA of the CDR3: TGTGCCAGCAGCAACGGGGGTAGTTCACCCCTCCAGTTT. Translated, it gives CASSNGGSSPLQF.

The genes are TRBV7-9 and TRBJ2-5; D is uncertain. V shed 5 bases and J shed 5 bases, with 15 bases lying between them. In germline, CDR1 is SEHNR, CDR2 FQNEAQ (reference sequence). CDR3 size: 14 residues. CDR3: CASSPTEIGETQYF. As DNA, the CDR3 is TGTGCCAGCAGCCCAACGGAAATAGGGGAGACCCAGTACTTC.

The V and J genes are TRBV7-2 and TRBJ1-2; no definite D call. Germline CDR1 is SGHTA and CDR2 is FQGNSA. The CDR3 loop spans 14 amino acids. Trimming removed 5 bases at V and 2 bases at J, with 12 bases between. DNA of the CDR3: TGTGCCAGCAGCCGCCGGAACACCAACTATGGCTACACCTTC. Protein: CASSRRNTNYGYTF.

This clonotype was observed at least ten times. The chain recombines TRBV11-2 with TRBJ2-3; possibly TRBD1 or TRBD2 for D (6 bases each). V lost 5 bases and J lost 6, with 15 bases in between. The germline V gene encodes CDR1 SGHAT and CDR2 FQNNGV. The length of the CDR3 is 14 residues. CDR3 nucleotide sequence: TGTGCCAGCAGCCCGAGTGGGGGGCCGGATACGCAGTATTTT. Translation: CASSPSGGPDTQYF.